This TCR beta chain was identified during a study of T cell repertoires in cytomegalovirus infection. On the study more broadly: Alongside well-studied HLA-B-restricted CMV epitopes, recently identified HLA-C-restricted CMV epitopes were also used. Public TCR beta signatures provided an indication of both CMV infection and a matching HLA type. The study's findings and limits: The cumulative frequency of public TCR beta families distinguished individuals who carried CMV together with the relevant HLA. What dominated the ex vivo response were HLA-C-restricted CMV-specific TCR beta clonotypes.

MiXCR was run by TCRdb on the reads, yielding one entry per CDR3 protein. Among tens of thousands of distinct CDR3 sequences listed, approximately 45% were seen once. V shed 4 bases and J shed 6 bases, with 13 bases lying between them. Germline CDR1 is SGHTA and CDR2 is FQGNSA. The CDR3 runs 13 residues. This clonotype turned up a few times. Its antigen is as yet unknown. The genes are TRBV7-2 and TRBJ2-7; D gene uncertain. The sample was CD8+ T cells from cultured PBMCs, taken from culture after CMV antigen stimulation. The receptor's source is a human donor in good health (CMV status not recorded). Some clones in this sample may be carry-over from other donors' samples. CDR3 bases: TGTGCCAGCAGCTGGGGATCCCCAATCGAGCAGTACTTC. Protein: CASSWGSPIEQYF.